This TCR beta chain stems from a study of control samples from healthy donors and cancer patients. Using immunoSEQ multiplex PCR, the repertoire was profiled, and TCRdb retains in-frame clones only, with some absent. The table records under 300,000 clones, about 80% of them present only once. The CDR3 consists of 13 residues. Trimming pared 0 bases from V and 5 bases from J, leaving 6 bases between. CDR1 and CDR2 from the germline V gene are SGHDT and YYEEEE. The chain is built from TRBV5-6 and TRBJ2-4; D uncertain. This TCR came from a woman aged 55 to 70 with lung cancer. Sequencing used PBMCs. The chain's CDR3 is CASSLGRENIQYF. CDR3 bases: TGTGCCAGCAGCTTGGGACGGGAAAACATTCAGTACTTC. The complete variable domain, with remaining parts taken from reference TRBV5-6 and TRBJ2-4, reads DAGVTQSPTHLIKTRGQQVTLRCSPKSGHDTVSWYQQALGQGPQFIFQYYEEEERQRGNFPDRFSGHQFPNYSSELNVNALLLGDSALYLCASSLGRENIQYFGAGTRLSVL.